The T cell receptor (beta chain) described here comes from a study of blood T cell repertoires in COVID-19. Whole-study context: Sites in the United States, Italy and Spain provided acute and convalescent COVID-19 samples. T cells, B-cell-depleted T cells, or PBMCs supplied cDNA or gDNA.

In the original processing: By means of reference gene primer amplification, nucleated cell counts were estimated. Repertoires were generated with immunoSEQ multiplex PCR, while TCRdb's copy carries only in-frame clones and drops some. Clonal size and the V and J genes are those of that table, whereas D and trimming came from the DNA. The sample has hundreds of thousands of clones, 85% to 90% seen once. CDR1 is SGHNT, CDR2 YYREEE, per germline (reference sequence). This CDR3 comprises 14 residues. Trimming took off 5 bases at V and 1 base at J, with 12 bases between the two ends. This receptor was taken from a woman between 35 and 50 years old who had recovered from COVID-19. V gene TRBV5-4 combines with J gene TRBJ1-1; D is unclear. Sequenced sample: peripheral blood. The CDR3 is CASREMGRNTEAFF. CDR3 coding DNA: TGTGCCAGCAGAGAAATGGGCAGGAACACTGAAGCTTTCTTT.